This T cell receptor beta chain is from a study of blood T cell repertoires in COVID-19. Across the whole study: The United States, Italy and Spain provided the acute and convalescent COVID-19 samples. In each case, the material was cDNA or gDNA derived from T cells, B-cell-depleted T cells, or PBMCs.

Sequenced by immunoSEQ multiplex PCR; TCRdb stores in-frame clones only, minus some. The data hold about 220,000 clones, with 70% to 90% observed a single time. The ends were cut back, 5 bases at V and 0 bases at J, with 12 bases in the middle. Germline V gene sequence: CDR1 SGHRS, CDR2 YFSETQ. This CDR3 contains 15 residues. Sequencing was carried out using peripheral blood. The gene calls are TRBV5-1 and TRBJ2-1; D possibly corresponds to TRBD2 (6 bases). The sequence was collected from a man aged 50-60 years who had recovered from COVID-19. CDR3 in amino acids: CASRLAVSSYNEQFF. CDR3 nucleotide sequence: TGCGCCAGCAGATTAGCGGTAAGCTCCTACAATGAGCAGTTCTTC. The whole variable domain, remainder taken from reference TRBV5-1 and TRBJ2-1, is KAGVTQTPRYLIKTRGQQVTLSCSPISGHRSVSWYQQTPGQGLQFLFEYFSETQRNKGNFPGRFSGRQFSNSRSEMNVSTLELGDSALYLCASRLAVSSYNEQFFGPGTRLTVL.